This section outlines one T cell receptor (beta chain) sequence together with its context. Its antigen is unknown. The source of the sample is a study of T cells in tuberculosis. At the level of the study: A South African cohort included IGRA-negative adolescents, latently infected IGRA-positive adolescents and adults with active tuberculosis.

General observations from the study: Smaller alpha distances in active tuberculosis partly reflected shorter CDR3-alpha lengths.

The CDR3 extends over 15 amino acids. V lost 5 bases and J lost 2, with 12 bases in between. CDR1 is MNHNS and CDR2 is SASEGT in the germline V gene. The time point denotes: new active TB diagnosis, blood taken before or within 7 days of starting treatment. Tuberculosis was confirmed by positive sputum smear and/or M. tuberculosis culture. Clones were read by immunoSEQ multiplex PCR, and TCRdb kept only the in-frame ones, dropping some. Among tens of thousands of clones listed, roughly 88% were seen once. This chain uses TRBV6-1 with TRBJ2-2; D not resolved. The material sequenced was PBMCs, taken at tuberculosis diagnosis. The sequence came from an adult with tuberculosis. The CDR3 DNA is TGTGCCAGCAGTCGGTTGGCGGTTAACACCGGGGAGCTGTTTTTT. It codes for CASSRLAVNTGELFF.